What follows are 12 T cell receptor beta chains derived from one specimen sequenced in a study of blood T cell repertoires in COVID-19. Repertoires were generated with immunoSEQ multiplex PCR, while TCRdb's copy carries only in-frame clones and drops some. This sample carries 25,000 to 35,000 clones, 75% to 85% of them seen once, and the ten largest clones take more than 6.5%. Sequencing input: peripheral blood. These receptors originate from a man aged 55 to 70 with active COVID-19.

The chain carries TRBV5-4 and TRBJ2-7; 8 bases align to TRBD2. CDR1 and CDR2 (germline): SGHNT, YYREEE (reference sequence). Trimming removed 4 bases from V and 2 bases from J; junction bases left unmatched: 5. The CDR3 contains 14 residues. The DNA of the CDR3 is TGTGCCAGCAGCCCTGGACTAGCCCCCTACGAGCAGTACGTC. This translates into CASSPGLAPYEQYV.

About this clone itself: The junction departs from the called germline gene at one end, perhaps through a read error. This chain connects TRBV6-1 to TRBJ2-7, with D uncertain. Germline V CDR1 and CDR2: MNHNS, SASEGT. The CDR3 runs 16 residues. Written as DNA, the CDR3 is TGTGCCAGCACTGAAGTGGGCCAACACCCCTCCTACGAGCAGTACTTC. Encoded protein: CASTEVGQHPSYEQYF.

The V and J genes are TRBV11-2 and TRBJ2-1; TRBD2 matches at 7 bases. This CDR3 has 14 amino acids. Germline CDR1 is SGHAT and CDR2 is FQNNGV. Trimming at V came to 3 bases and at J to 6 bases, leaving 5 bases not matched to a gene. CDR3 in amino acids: CASSFGQRGNEQFF. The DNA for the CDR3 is TGTGCCAGCAGCTTTGGCCAGCGGGGCAATGAGCAGTTCTTC.

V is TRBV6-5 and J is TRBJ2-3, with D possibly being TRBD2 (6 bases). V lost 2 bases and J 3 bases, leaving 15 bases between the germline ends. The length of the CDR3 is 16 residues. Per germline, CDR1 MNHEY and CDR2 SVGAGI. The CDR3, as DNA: TGTGCCAGCAGTTACGGCGGTCGGGAGCATACAGATACGCAGTATTTT. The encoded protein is CASSYGGREHTDTQYF.

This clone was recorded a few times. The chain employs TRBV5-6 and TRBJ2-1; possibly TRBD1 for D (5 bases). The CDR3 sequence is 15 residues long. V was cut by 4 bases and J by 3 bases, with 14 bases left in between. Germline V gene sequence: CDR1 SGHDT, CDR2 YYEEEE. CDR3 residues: CASSRRGKVYNEQFF. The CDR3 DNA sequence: TGTGCCAGCAGCAGAAGGGGAAAAGTCTACAATGAGCAGTTCTTC.

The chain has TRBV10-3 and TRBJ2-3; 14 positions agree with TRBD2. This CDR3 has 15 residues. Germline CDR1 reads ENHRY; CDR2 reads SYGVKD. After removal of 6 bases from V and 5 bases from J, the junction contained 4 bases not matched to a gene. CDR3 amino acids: CAISEGLAGGDTQYF. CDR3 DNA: TGTGCCATCAGCGAAGGACTAGCGGGAGGAGATACGCAGTATTTT.

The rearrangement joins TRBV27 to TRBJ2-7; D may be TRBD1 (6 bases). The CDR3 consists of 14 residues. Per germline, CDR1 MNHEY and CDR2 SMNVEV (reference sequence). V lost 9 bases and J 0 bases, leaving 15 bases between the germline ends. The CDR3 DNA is TGTGCCAGTTCCGGACAGTCATCCTCCTACGAGCAGTACTTC. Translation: CASSGQSSSYEQYF.

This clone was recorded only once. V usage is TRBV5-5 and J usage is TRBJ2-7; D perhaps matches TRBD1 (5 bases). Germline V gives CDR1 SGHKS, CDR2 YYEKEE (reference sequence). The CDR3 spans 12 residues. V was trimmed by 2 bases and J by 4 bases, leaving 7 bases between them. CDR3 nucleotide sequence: TGTGCCAGCAGCTTAGGGGCGTACGAGCAGTACTTC. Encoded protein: CASSLGAYEQYF.

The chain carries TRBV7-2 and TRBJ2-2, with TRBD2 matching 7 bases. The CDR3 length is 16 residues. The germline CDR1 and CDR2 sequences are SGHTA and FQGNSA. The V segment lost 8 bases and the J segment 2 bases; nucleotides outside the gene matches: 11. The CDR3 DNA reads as TGTGCCAGCGGAGGGGCTAGCGGTCCAAACACCGGGGAGCTGTTTTTT. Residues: CASGGASGPNTGELFF. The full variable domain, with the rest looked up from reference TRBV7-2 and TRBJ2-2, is GAGVSQSPSNKVTEKGKDVELRCDPISGHTALYWYRQSLGQGLEFLIYFQGNSAPDKSGLPSDRFSAERTGGSVSTLTIQRTQQEDSAVYLCASGGASGPNTGELFFGEGSRLTVL.

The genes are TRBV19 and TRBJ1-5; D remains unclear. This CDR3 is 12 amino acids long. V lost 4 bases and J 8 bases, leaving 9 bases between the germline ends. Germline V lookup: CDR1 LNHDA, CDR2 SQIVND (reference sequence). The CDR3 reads CASSKEAEPQHF. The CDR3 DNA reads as TGTGCCAGTAGTAAGGAGGCGGAGCCCCAGCATTTT.

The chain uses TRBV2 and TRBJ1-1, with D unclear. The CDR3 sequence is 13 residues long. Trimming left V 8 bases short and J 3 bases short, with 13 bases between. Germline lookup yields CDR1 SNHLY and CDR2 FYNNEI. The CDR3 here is CASPLFGDTEAFF. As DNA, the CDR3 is TGTGCCAGCCCTCTTTTCGGGGACACTGAAGCTTTCTTT.

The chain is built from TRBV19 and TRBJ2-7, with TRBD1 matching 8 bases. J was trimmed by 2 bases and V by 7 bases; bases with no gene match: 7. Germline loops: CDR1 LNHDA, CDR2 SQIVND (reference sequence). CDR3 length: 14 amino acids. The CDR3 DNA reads TGTGCCAGTAAACTGGACAGGGCGACCTACGAGCAGTACTTC. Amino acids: CASKLDRATYEQYF.